The T cell receptor (beta chain) described here comes from a study of blood T cell repertoires in COVID-19. Overall study context: Samples of COVID-19 (acute and convalescent) were obtained from the United States, Italy and Spain. Sources were T cells, B-cell-depleted T cells, or PBMCs; the material itself was cDNA or gDNA.

Profiling relied on immunoSEQ multiplex PCR, and the TCRdb table lists in-frame clones only, not all of them. The sample contains 55,000 to 85,000 clones, approximately 84% of which appear only once. The CDR3 runs to 16 residues. Germline CDR1 KGHSH, CDR2 LQKENI. V dropped 0 bases and J dropped 6 bases, with 12 bases sitting between them. This sequence originates from a human donor in a cohort sampled during active COVID-19. Sequencing was performed on peripheral blood. The genes are TRBV18 and TRBJ1-6, with D perhaps matching TRBD1 (5 bases). In DNA form, the CDR3 reads TGTGCCAGCTCACCACCGGAGGGCGGGGGTAATTCACCCCTCCACTTT. Translated: CASSPPEGGGNSPLHF.